This paragraph covers one T cell receptor (beta chain) sequence. Its specificity is not known. Germline V gene sequence: CDR1 SGHVS, CDR2 FNYEAQ. V gave up 5 bases and J gave up 3 bases, with 7 bases separating them. The CDR3 is 13 amino acids. This specimen belongs to a study of T cell responses to AZD1222 COVID-19 vaccine. General observations from the study: Compared with day 0, the breadth and depth of the Spike-specific TCR repertoire rose significantly after two doses of AZD1222.

Using immunoSEQ multiplex PCR, the repertoire was profiled, and TCRdb retains in-frame clones only, with some absent. This sample has around 140,000 clones, with approximately 94% found just once. Specimen: peripheral blood, collected on day 0 of AZD1222 vaccination. This TCR derives from an adult in good health. This rearrangement joins TRBV7-6 to TRBJ2-2; tentatively, D is TRBD2 (6 bases). In DNA, the CDR3 is TGTGCCAGCAGCCGCGGGGACACCGGGGAGCTGTTTTTT. This gives the protein CASSRGDTGELFF.